These 22 T cell receptor beta chains share one sample of origin, sequenced in a study of beta chain features in type 1 diabetes. General study findings and limits: Patients with Type 1 diabetes showed moderately but significantly shorter TCRB CDR3s in all four CD4+ subsets.

Their target antigens are unknown. The authors reverse transcribed all of the isolated RNA, so sequencing captured expressed TCRB transcripts. TCRdb's copy holds only in-frame clones and misses some; the assay was immunoSEQ multiplex PCR. The repertoire includes hundreds of thousands of clones, 10% to 15% of them detected once, and 0.022% sits in the top ten. Sequenced input: naive CD4+ T cells from blood. The receptors were gathered from a man younger than 35 with type 1 diabetes.

This chain joins TRBV6-1 and TRBJ2-5; D not resolved. Trimming pared 2 bases from V and 9 bases from J, leaving 19 bases between. In germline, CDR1 is MNHNS, CDR2 SASEGT. This CDR3 has 15 residues. The DNA of the CDR3 is TGTGCCAGCAGTGAATTGGACGAGACATTCACCTCCCAGTACTTC. Its translation: CASSELDETFTSQYF.

The chain's CDR3 is CASSQVRKVSGGIGSPLHF. In nucleotides, the CDR3 is TGCGCCAGCAGCCAAGTCCGGAAAGTCTCAGGGGGTATAGGGTCACCCCTCCACTTT. This chain links TRBV4-1 with TRBJ1-6; 7 bases fit TRBD1. Germline V gene data show CDR1 as MGHRA and CDR2 as YSYEKL. Unmatched junction bases numbered 19, after V lost 1 base and J lost 10 bases. CDR3 length: 19 residues.

This clone has just a few counts. The rearrangement uses TRBV30 and TRBJ1-5; 8 bases are shared with TRBD1. V shed 2 bases and J 0 bases; nucleotides not matched to a gene: 9. Germline V gives CDR1 GTSNPN, CDR2 SVGIG (reference sequence). The CDR3 is 17 amino acids. DNA for the CDR3: TGTGCCTGGAGTTCAACGCGGACAGGGACTAGCAATCAGCCCCAGCATTTT. Translating it yields CAWSSTRTGTSNQPQHF.

This chain links TRBV19 with TRBJ1-2, with TRBD1 as a possible D gene (5 bases). Germline V CDR1 and CDR2: LNHDA, SQIVND (reference sequence). Trimming took off 1 base at V and 4 bases at J, with 7 bases between the two ends. CDR3 length equals 13 residues. The CDR3 here is CASSIGQIYGYTF. CDR3 bases: TGTGCCAGTAGTATAGGACAGATCTATGGCTACACCTTC.

To note about this clone: The sample holds other DNA sequences that translate to the same CDR3. V is TRBV11-3 and J is TRBJ2-5; possibly TRBD1 or TRBD2 for D (5 bases each). With 4 bases removed from V and 3 bases from J, the gap between germline ends came to 9 bases. The CDR3 has 13 residues. In germline, CDR1 is SGHNT, CDR2 YENEEA. CDR3 sequence reads: CASSSGTEETQYF. DNA for the CDR3: TGTGCCAGCAGCTCCGGGACCGAAGAGACCCAGTACTTC.

This clone showed up just a few times. DNA for the CDR3: TGCGCCAGCAGCCTTCTTACAGGGGATGAAAAACTGTTTTTT. It translates to CASSLLTGDEKLFF. V is TRBV5-1 and J is TRBJ1-4; 7 bases fit TRBD1. CDR1 SGHRS and CDR2 YFSETQ come from the germline V gene. The CDR3 is made up of 14 amino acids. Trimming at V came to 4 bases and at J to 6 bases, leaving 6 bases not matched to a gene.

This clone was observed a few times. CDR3 in DNA: TGTGCCAGCAGCGTAGGCCCCAGTGGGGATACGCAGTATTTT. Encoded protein: CASSVGPSGDTQYF. The chain has TRBV9 and TRBJ2-3; D is ambiguous. From germline, CDR1 is SGDLS and CDR2 YYNGEE. Trimming left V 0 bases short and J 6 bases short, with 11 bases between. The CDR3 is 14 amino acids.

J is TRBJ2-7 and V is TRBV19; the match to TRBD1 covers 11 bases. V trimming: 6 bases; J trimming: 2 bases; junction bases outside the gene matches: 9. The CDR3 loop spans 16 amino acids. Germline lookup yields CDR1 LNHDA and CDR2 SQIVND (reference sequence). CDR3 nucleotides: TGTGCCAGTAGATCACTTCCGGGACAGGGGGCCTACGAGCAGTACTTC. It specifies CASRSLPGQGAYEQYF.

The chain links TRBV10-2 to TRBJ1-1; D is undetermined. The V and J ends lost 8 bases and 0 bases respectively, with 10 bases between them. CDR1 and CDR2 from the germline V gene are WSHSY and SAAADI. CDR3 length equals 13 residues. This CDR3 is CASSRVVNTEAFF. The CDR3 coding sequence is TGCGCCAGCTCCCGGGTTGTGAACACTGAAGCTTTCTTT.

This rearrangement joins TRBV10-1 to TRBJ1-1; D may be TRBD1 (5 bases). The CDR3 has 14 residues. In germline, CDR1 is WNHNN, CDR2 SYGVQD (reference sequence). V lost 3 bases and J lost 1, with 9 bases in between. The CDR3 loop is CASSDGTANTEAFF. The CDR3 coding sequence is TGCGCCAGCAGTGACGGGACGGCGAACACTGAAGCTTTCTTT.

The chain uses TRBV18 and TRBJ1-1, with a possible D match to TRBD1 (5 bases). The V gene lost 3 bases and the J gene lost 1 base, with 12 bases spanning the gap. Looked up from germline, CDR1 is KGHSH and CDR2 is LQKENI. This CDR3 has 15 residues. CDR3 region: CASSPVGGWNTEAFF. The DNA for the CDR3 is TGTGCCAGCTCACCGGTCGGGGGATGGAACACTGAAGCTTTCTTT.

This clone was found a few times. The chain recombines TRBV30 with TRBJ2-7, with TRBD1 matching 7 bases. Germline trimming cut 2 bases from V and 2 bases from J; bases unmatched to any gene: 3. Germline assignment: CDR1 GTSNPN and CDR2 SVGIG (reference sequence). The CDR3 totals 13 residues. The CDR3: CAWSSGTAYEQYF. The DNA of the CDR3 is TGTGCCTGGAGTTCCGGGACAGCCTACGAGCAGTACTTC.

This chain links TRBV7-3 with TRBJ2-3; tentatively, D is TRBD1 (6 bases). This CDR3 spans 14 amino acids. Trimming left V 2 bases short and J 0 bases short, with 6 bases between. Germline V lookup: CDR1 SGHTA, CDR2 FQGTGA. CDR3 bases: TGTGCCAGCAGCTTACAGGGGAGCACAGATACGCAGTATTTT. Translated: CASSLQGSTDTQYF.

V gene TRBV7-9 combines with J gene TRBJ2-1; TRBD2 aligns across 7 bases. CDR1 SEHNR and CDR2 FQNEAQ come from the germline V gene (reference sequence). With V trimmed by 5 bases and J by 0 bases, 4 bases remained unmatched. This CDR3 is 15 amino acids long. The CDR3 loop is CASSAAGSSYNEQFF. For the CDR3, the DNA is TGTGCCAGCAGCGCAGCGGGGAGCTCCTACAATGAGCAGTTCTTC.

J is TRBJ2-3 and V is TRBV7-9; D not resolved. The CDR3 has 13 amino acids. The germline V gene has CDR1 SEHNR and CDR2 FQNEAQ (reference sequence). V was clipped by 1 base and J by 6 bases, with 8 bases between them. The CDR3 here is CASSLVEYDTQYF. The CDR3 bases are TGTGCCAGCAGCTTAGTAGAATATGATACGCAGTATTTT.

This clone was detected only a few times. The chain has TRBV11-3 and TRBJ2-1; no definite D call. This CDR3 comprises 11 residues. V shed 1 base and J shed 10 bases, with 5 bases lying between them. The germline V gene encodes CDR1 SGHNT and CDR2 YENEEA. Written as DNA, the CDR3 is TGTGCCAGCAGCTTAGGGGCCGAGCAGTTCTTC. Translation gives CASSLGAEQFF. The whole variable domain, filled in from reference TRBV11-3 and TRBJ2-1, reads EAGVVQSPRYKIIEKKQPVAFWCNPISGHNTLYWYLQNLGQGPELLIRYENEEAVDDSQLPKDRFSAERLKGVDSTLKIQPAELGDSAVYLCASSLGAEQFFGPGTRLTVL.

The genes are TRBV30 and TRBJ1-6, with 8 bases fitting TRBD1. The germline V gene encodes CDR1 GTSNPN and CDR2 SVGIG (reference sequence). J was trimmed by 12 bases and V by 2 bases; bases with no gene match: 9. The CDR3 is 14 residues long. This CDR3 is CAWSWGTGDLPLHF. The CDR3 DNA sequence: TGTGCCTGGAGTTGGGGGACAGGCGATTTACCCCTCCACTTT. The full variable domain, with the rest looked up from reference TRBV30 and TRBJ1-6, is SQTIHQWPATLVQPVGSPLSLECTVEGTSNPNLYWYRQAAGRGLQLLFYSVGIGQISSEVPQNLSASRPQDRQFILSSKKLLLSDSGFYLCAWSWGTGDLPLHFGNGTRLTVT.

A few counts support this clone. The chain couples TRBV5-6 to TRBJ1-2, with D perhaps TRBD1 (5 bases). The CDR3 sequence is 11 residues long. Germline-derived CDR1 and CDR2 are SGHDT and YYEEEE. Trimming pared 0 bases from V and 13 bases from J, leaving 10 bases between. In DNA form, the CDR3 reads TGTGCCAGCAGCTTGGGCAGGGACGGCACCTTC. Residues: CASSLGRDGTF.

This clone was seen a handful of times. This chain uses TRBV6-5 with TRBJ1-6; D unresolved. Trimming shortened V by 0 bases and J by 7 bases, and 10 bases separated the two germline ends. Germline CDR1 and CDR2: MNHEY and SVGAGI. CDR3 size: 15 residues. For the CDR3, the DNA is TGTGCCAGCAGTTACTCGACGGCGGGGAATTCACCCCTCCACTTT. It is translated as CASSYSTAGNSPLHF.

In this sample, this clone turned up a few times. J is TRBJ2-3 and V is TRBV18, with 10 nucleotides matching TRBD1. The CDR3 has 16 residues. From germline, CDR1 is KGHSH and CDR2 LQKENI. Trimming removed 0 bases from V and 5 bases from J; junction bases left unmatched: 5. CDR3 nucleotides: TGTGCCAGCTCACCACCGGGACAGGGGACGGGAGATACGCAGTATTTT. It codes for CASSPPGQGTGDTQYF.

V and J are TRBV6-6 and TRBJ1-1, with D possibly TRBD1 on 6 matching bases. The V end was cut by 6 bases, the J end by 1 base, with 15 bases between. The CDR3 is 15 amino acids. The germline CDR1 and CDR2 sequences are MNHNY and SVGAGI (reference sequence). CDR3 DNA: TGTGCCAGCAGCTACGGACAGCGCGGGAACACTGAAGCTTTCTTT. Its protein is CASSYGQRGNTEAFF.

This clone was seen a few times. V gene TRBV5-6 combines with J gene TRBJ2-3, with 9 bases aligning to TRBD1. The CDR3 totals 18 residues. With 2 bases clipped from V and 1 base from J, the junction kept 11 bases outside the gene matches. Germline V gene sequence: CDR1 SGHDT, CDR2 YYEEEE. The CDR3 DNA is TGTGCCAGCAGCTTTCCGGGACAGGGACTACTCGGCACAGATACGCAGTATTTT. Its translation is CASSFPGQGLLGTDTQYF.